This is a list of T cell receptor beta chains from one sample in a study of blood T cell repertoires in COVID-19. Repertoires were generated with immunoSEQ multiplex PCR, while TCRdb's copy carries only in-frame clones and drops some. The sample consists of a few hundred thousand clones, over 70% of them appearing once. Sequenced sample: peripheral blood. These receptors were collected from a woman aged 45-60 years with acute or convalescent COVID-19. The CDR3 runs from the conserved cysteine through the conserved F or W. A D gene is named only where the DNA matches it firmly. Rows give clone size only sometimes, using once, few, many, or a class for an expanded clone.

v_gene	d_gene	abundance	j_gene	CDR3nt	CDR3aa
TRBV12-5	.	.	TRBJ2-2	TGTGCTAGTGGTCCATTCCAGGGGACCGGGGAGCTGTTTTTT	CASGPFQGTGELFF
TRBV6-6	.	.	TRBJ1-5	TGTGCCAGCATACCAGGGTCCCTTGGCAATCAGCCCCAGCATTTT	CASIPGSLGNQPQHF
TRBV18	TRBD1	.	TRBJ1-2	TGTGCCAGCTCACCACGGACAGGGGAGACCTATGGCTACACCTTC	CASSPRTGETYGYTF
TRBV5-4	TRBD2	.	TRBJ2-2	TGTGCCAGCAGCTCACCGGCTAGCGGGGGGGCCGGGGAGCTGTTTTTT	CASSSPASGGAGELFF
TRBV5-8	.	.	TRBJ2-7	TGTGCCTGGATGATTTGGGGCGGAATCGAGCAGTACTTC	CAWMIWGGIEQYF
TRBV11-2	TRBD1	.	TRBJ1-2	TGTGCCAGCAGCTTAGGGGGACAGTACTATGGCTACACCTTC	CASSLGGQYYGYTF
TRBV3-1/TRBV3-2	.	few	TRBJ1-1	TGTGCCAGCAGCCAAGGAGGGGCGGGGTACACTGAAGCTTTCTTT	CASSQGGAGYTEAFF
TRBV29-1	.	.	TRBJ1-1	TGCAGCGGCGGGACGGCGAACACTGAAGCTTTCTTT	CSGGTANTEAFF
TRBV7-6	.	.	TRBJ2-2	TGTGCCAGCAGCTTAGGGGAGAAGACGGGAAACACCGGGGAGCTGTTTTTT	CASSLGEKTGNTGELFF
TRBV15	TRBD1	.	TRBJ1-1	TGTGCCACCAGCAGAGACCGAAGGAACAGGGGCGCCGAAGCTTTCTTT	CATSRDRRNRGAEAFF
TRBV5-5	.	.	TRBJ1-2	TGTGCCAGCAGCTTTCACAGGGATGGCTACACCTTC	CASSFHRDGYTF
TRBV24-1	.	few	TRBJ1-2	TGTGCCACCAGTCCCACGGACATCCTCTATGGCTACACCTTC	CATSPTDILYGYTF
TRBV20-1	.	.	TRBJ2-5	TGCAGTGCTAGTTGGAGGGGGGGCGCAGAGACCCAGTACTTC	CSASWRGGAETQYF
TRBV12-3/TRBV12-4	TRBD1	once	TRBJ1-2	TGTGCCAGCAGTCTACAGGGGGCCTATGGCTACACCTTC	CASSLQGAYGYTF
TRBV5-8	.	once	TRBJ1-1	TGTGCCAGCAGCTTGGAGGGCAGGGGAACTGAAGCTTTCTTT	CASSLEGRGTEAFF
TRBV24-1	TRBD2	once	TRBJ2-1	TGTGCCACCGGCGGGACTAGATTCGATGAGCAGTTCTTC	CATGGTRFDEQFF
TRBV19	TRBD2	.	TRBJ2-1	TGTGCCAGTAGTATAGATTGGGAGGGAAGAAGGTTCTTC	CASSIDWEGRRFF
TRBV5-4	.	once	TRBJ1-2	TGTGCCAGCAGCCCGGCGGTTCTCGGGGGATATGGCTACACCTTC	CASSPAVLGGYGYTF
TRBV6-1	TRBD1	.	TRBJ1-5	TGTGCCAGCAGTGAAGCCCTCGGGACAGGGAGCAATCAGCCCCAGCATTTT	CASSEALGTGSNQPQHF
TRBV7-8	TRBD2	.	TRBJ2-7	TGTGCCAGCAGCTCGCTAGCGGGAGACGAGCAGTACTTC	CASSSLAGDEQYF
TRBV29-1	.	.	TRBJ1-1	TGCAGCGCCTCAGGGGAGAACACTGAAGCTTTCTTT	CSASGENTEAFF
TRBV9	.	.	TRBJ2-1	TGTGCCAGCAGCCCCGGGGTGTCCTACAATGAGCAGTTCTTC	CASSPGVSYNEQFF
TRBV19	.	few	TRBJ1-2	TGTGCCAGTAGTATAGGCAAGGGGAGCTACACCTTC	CASSIGKGSYTF
TRBV3-1/TRBV3-2	.	.	TRBJ2-5	TGTGCCAGCAGCCCTCTCCAAGAGACCCAGTACTTC	CASSPLQETQYF
TRBV29-1	TRBD1	.	TRBJ1-4	TGCAGCGGCCAGACAGGGCAGAAGGATGAAAAACTGTTTTTT	CSGQTGQKDEKLFF
TRBV5-6	TRBD1	once	TRBJ1-3	TGTGCCAGCAGCTCCTCCGGGACAGGGAGAACCACCATATATTTT	CASSSSGTGRTTIYF
TRBV24-1	.	.	TRBJ2-3	TGTGCCTCCGGGGGGCAAGATACGCAGTATTTT	CASGGQDTQYF
TRBV7-9	.	.	TRBJ2-3	TGTGCCAGCAGATTTACCGGGACTGGGAGCACAGATACGCAGTATTTT	CASRFTGTGSTDTQYF
TRBV7-9	.	.	TRBJ2-7	TGTGCCAGCAGCTTATTGCGACAGAGCTCCTACGAGCAGTACTTC	CASSLLRQSSYEQYF
TRBV7-9	.	once	TRBJ1-1	TGTGCCAGCAGCTCACACAGGGATCTGAACACTGAAGCTTTCTTT	CASSSHRDLNTEAFF
TRBV30	.	few	TRBJ1-2	TGTAAGGTTGTCACAGGGTATGGCTACACCTTC	CKVVTGYGYTF
TRBV6-2/TRBV6-3	.	.	TRBJ1-2	TGTGCCAGCACCCCGGGGGCTGGCTACACCTTC	CASTPGAGYTF
TRBV19	TRBD1	.	TRBJ1-1	TGTGCTACTAGAGGTGAGACAGGGGGCGCGGAAGCTTTCTTT	CATRGETGGAEAFF
TRBV5-1	.	.	TRBJ1-2	TGCGCCAGCAGCTTGGATGAGGGCTACACCTTC	CASSLDEGYTF
TRBV7-6	TRBD1	.	TRBJ2-2	TGTGCCAGCAGCTTGGGGGGACAGGGCAAACGTTACAACACCGGGGAGCTGTTTTTT	CASSLGGQGKRYNTGELFF
TRBV30	TRBD1	once	TRBJ1-1	TGTGCCTGGAGGCTACGACTGACAGGGGTTGGGACTGAAGCTTTCTTT	CAWRLRLTGVGTEAFF
TRBV18	TRBD2	.	TRBJ2-7	TGTGCCAGCTCACCCCCTTCGACTAGCCGGGTCGAGCAGTACTTC	CASSPPSTSRVEQYF
TRBV19	.	.	TRBJ1-1	TGTGCCAGTAGTTGGAATAGCAACACTGAAGCTTTCTTT	CASSWNSNTEAFF
TRBV27	.	.	TRBJ1-4	TGTGCCAGCAGCAGGGTTCGGAATGAAAAACTGTTTTTT	CASSRVRNEKLFF